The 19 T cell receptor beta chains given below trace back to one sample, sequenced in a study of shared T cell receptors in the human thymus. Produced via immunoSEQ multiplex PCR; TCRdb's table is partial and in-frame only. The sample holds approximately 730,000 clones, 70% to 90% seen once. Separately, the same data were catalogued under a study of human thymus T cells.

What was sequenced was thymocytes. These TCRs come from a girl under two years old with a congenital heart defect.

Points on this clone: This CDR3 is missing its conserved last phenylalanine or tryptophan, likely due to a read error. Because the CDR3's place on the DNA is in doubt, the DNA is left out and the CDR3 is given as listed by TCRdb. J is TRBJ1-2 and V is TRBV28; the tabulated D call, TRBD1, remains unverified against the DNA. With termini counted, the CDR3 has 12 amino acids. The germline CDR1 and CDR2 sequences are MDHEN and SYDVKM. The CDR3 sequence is CASSPGGTGFHI.

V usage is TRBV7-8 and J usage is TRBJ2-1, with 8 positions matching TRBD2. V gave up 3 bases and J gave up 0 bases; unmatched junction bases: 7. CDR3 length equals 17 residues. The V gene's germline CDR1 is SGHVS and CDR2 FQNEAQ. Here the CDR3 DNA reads TGTGCCAGCAGCTTGGTTGGCGGGGGGAGCTCCTACAATGAGCAGTTCTTC. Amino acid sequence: CASSLVGGGSSYNEQFF.

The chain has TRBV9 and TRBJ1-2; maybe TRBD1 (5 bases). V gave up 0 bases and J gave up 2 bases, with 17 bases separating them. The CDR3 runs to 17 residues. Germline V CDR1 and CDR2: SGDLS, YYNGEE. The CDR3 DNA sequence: TGTGCCAGCAGCGTAGAGATCGGCGGGGGACGGAACTATGGCTACACCTTC. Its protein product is CASSVEIGGGRNYGYTF.

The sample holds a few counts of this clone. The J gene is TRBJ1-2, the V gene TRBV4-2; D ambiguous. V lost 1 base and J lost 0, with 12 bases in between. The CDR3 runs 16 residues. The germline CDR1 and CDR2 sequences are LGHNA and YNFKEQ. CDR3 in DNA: TGTGCCAGCAGCCAAGGAACAGAAAGAGCTAACTATGGCTACACCTTC. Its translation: CASSQGTERANYGYTF.

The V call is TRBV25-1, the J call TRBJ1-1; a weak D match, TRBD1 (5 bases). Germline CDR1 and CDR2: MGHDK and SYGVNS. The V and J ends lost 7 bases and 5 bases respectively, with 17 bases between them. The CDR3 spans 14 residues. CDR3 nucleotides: TGTGCCAGCACCACCCGATCGGGGGAGACTGAAGCTTTCTTT. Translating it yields CASTTRSGETEAFF.

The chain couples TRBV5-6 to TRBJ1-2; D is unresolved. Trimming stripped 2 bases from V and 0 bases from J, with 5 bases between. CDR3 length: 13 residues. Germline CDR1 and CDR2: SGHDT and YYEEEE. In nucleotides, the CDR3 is TGTGCCAGCAGCTTCAGTACTAACTATGGCTACACCTTC. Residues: CASSFSTNYGYTF.

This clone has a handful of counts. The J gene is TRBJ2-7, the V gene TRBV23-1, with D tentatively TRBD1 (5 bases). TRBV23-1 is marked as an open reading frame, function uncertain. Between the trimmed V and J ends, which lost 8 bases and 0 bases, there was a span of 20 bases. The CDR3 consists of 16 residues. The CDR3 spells CASPHQGHLSSYEQYF. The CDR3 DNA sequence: TGCGCCAGCCCCCACCAGGGTCATCTGAGCTCCTACGAGCAGTACTTC.

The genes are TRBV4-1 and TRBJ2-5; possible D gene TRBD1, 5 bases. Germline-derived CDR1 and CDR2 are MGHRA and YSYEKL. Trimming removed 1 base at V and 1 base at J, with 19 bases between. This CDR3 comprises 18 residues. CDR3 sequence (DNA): TGCGCCAGCAGCCAAGTCCCGGACAACCGGTGCGTCCAAGAGACCCAGTACTTC. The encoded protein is CASSQVPDNRCVQETQYF.

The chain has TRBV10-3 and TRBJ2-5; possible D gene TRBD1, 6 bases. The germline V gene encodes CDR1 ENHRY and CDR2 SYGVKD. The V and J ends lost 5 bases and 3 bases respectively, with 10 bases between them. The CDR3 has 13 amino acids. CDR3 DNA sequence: TGTGCCATCAGTCGGACAGAGAAAGAGACCCAGTACTTC. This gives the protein CAISRTEKETQYF.

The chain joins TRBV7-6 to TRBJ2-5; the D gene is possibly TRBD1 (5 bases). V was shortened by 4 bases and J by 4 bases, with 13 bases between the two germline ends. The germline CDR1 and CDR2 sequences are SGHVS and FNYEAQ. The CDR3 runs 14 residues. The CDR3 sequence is CASSSHRFSETQYF. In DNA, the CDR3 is TGTGCCAGCAGCTCCCACAGGTTTTCAGAGACCCAGTACTTC.

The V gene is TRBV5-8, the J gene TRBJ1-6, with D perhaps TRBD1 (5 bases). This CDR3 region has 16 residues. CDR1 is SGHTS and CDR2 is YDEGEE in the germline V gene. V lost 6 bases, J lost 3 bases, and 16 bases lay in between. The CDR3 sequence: CASNRPPQSYNSPLHF. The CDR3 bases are TGTGCCAGCAACAGGCCCCCGCAGAGCTATAATTCACCCCTCCACTTT.

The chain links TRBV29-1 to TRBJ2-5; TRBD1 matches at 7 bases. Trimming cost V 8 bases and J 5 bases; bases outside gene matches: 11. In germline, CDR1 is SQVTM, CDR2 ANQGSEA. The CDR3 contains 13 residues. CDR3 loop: CSLGRGNKETQYF. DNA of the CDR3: TGCAGCCTTGGCAGGGGGAATAAGGAGACCCAGTACTTC.

The chain's CDR3 is CASSDEGAVWAITDTQYF. CDR3 in DNA: TGTGCCAGCAGTGATGAAGGGGCCGTTTGGGCCATCACAGATACGCAGTATTTT. V gene TRBV6-1 combines with J gene TRBJ2-3, with D possibly matching TRBD1 (5 bases). Trimming pared 3 bases from V and 2 bases from J, leaving 21 bases between. Germline V lookup: CDR1 MNHNS, CDR2 SASEGT. The CDR3 extends over 18 amino acids.

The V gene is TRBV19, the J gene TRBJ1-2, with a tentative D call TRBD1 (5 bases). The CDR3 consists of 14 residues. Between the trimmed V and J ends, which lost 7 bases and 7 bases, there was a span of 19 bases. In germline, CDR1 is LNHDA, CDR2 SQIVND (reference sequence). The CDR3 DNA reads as TGTGCCAGTAAGGGGCCCCGGACGGTCTGTGGCTACACCTTC. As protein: CASKGPRTVCGYTF.

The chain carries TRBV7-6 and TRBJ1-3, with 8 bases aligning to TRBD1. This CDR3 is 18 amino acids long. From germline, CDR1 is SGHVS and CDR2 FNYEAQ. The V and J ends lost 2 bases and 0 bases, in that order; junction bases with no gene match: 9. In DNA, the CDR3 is TGTGCCAGCAGCTTAAGGACAGGGCCCGTTATCTCTGGAAACACCATATATTTT. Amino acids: CASSLRTGPVISGNTIYF. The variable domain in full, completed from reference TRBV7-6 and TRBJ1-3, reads GAGVSQSPRYKVTKRGQDVALRCDPISGHVSLYWYRQALGQGPEFLTYFNYEAQQDKSGLPNDRFSAERPEGSISTLTIQRTEQRDSAMYRCASSLRTGPVISGNTIYFGEGSWLTVV.

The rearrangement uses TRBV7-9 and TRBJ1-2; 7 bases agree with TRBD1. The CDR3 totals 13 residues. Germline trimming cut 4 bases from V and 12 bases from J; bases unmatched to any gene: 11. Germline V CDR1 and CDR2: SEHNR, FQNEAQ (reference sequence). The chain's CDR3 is CASSSALTGMHTF. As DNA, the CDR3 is TGTGCCAGCAGCTCCGCCCTGACAGGGATGCACACCTTC.

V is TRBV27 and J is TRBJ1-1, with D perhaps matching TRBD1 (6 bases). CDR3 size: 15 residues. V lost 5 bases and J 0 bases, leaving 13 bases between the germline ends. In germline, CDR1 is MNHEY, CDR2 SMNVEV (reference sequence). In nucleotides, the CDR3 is TGTGCCAGCAGTAGGGGGAAACGATTGAACACTGAAGCTTTCTTT. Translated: CASSRGKRLNTEAFF.

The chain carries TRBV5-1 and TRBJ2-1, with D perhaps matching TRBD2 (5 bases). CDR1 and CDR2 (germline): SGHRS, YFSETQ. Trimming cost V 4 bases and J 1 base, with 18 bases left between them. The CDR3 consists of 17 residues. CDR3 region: CASSHTRPPGSYNEQFF. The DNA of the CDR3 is TGCGCCAGCAGCCACACCCGTCCCCCGGGGTCCTACAATGAGCAGTTCTTC.

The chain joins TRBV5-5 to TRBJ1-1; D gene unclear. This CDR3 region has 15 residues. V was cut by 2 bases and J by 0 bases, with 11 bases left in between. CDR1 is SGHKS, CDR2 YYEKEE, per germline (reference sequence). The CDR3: CASSFFIHMNTEAFF. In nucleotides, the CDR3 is TGTGCCAGCAGCTTTTTTATCCACATGAACACTGAAGCTTTCTTT.